A single sample is the source of the 4 T cell receptor beta chains below, sequenced in a study of identifying expanded T cells in peripheral blood. The assay was immunoSEQ multiplex PCR, and TCRdb's table has in-frame clones only and misses some. The sample carries more than 75,000 clones, around 87% recorded once. The specimen was blood. These receptors all come from a person aged 18-69 years in good health.

This clone showed up just a few times. J is TRBJ1-5 and V is TRBV6-1; 8 nucleotides line up with TRBD1. The V gene end was trimmed by 4 bases and the J gene end by 5 bases; junction bases not matched to a gene: 4. The length of the CDR3 is 14 residues. Germline CDR1 reads MNHNS; CDR2 reads SASEGT. The CDR3 protein is CASSAAGGDQPQHF. CDR3 DNA sequence: TGTGCCAGCAGTGCGGCAGGGGGCGATCAGCCCCAGCATTTT.

The chain carries TRBV2 and TRBJ2-5; 9 nucleotides align to TRBD1. The CDR3 is 20 residues long. Trimming removed 6 bases from V and 5 bases from J; junction bases left unmatched: 25. CDR1 is SNHLY, CDR2 FYNNEI, per germline. The DNA of the CDR3 is TGTGCCAGCAGGGACACCCATGGACAGGGGTTTTTGAATCGAGAGGAGACCCAGTACTTC. It specifies CASRDTHGQGFLNREETQYF.

The table lists this clone with a count of one. This rearrangement joins TRBV9 to TRBJ2-2; possible D gene TRBD1, 5 bases. The germline V gene has CDR1 SGDLS and CDR2 YYNGEE. The V end was cut by 1 base, the J end by 4 bases, with 11 bases between. The CDR3 has 15 residues. The CDR3, as DNA: TGTGCCAGCAGCGTATCGACAGTTCCCACCGGGGAGCTGTTTTTT. It is translated as CASSVSTVPTGELFF.

This clone was found a few times. CDR3 region: CASRETGTGFYEQYF. In nucleotides, the CDR3 is TGTGCCAGCAGGGAAACCGGGACAGGATTTTACGAGCAGTACTTC. The chain couples TRBV6-1 to TRBJ2-7; 8 bases align to TRBD1. The germline V gene encodes CDR1 MNHNS and CDR2 SASEGT. The CDR3 totals 15 residues. V was clipped by 6 bases and J by 4 bases; unmatched bases: 11.